These 20 T cell receptor beta chains were sequenced from one sample in a study of a mutant IDH1 vaccine in newly diagnosed glioma. Some clones are missing from TCRdb's copy, which holds only in-frame ones; the method was immunoSEQ multiplex PCR. The data hold about 50,000 clones, with roughly 80% observed a single time. These receptors' targets are unknown. The time point was: week 47, end of study. Every vaccination contained 300 ug of the mutant IDH1 20-mer peptide and was paired with topical imiquimod. The sequencing used PBMCs, collected from a glioma patient whose treatment included an IDH1 peptide vaccine. The receptors originated from a young woman with glioma. Some clones in this sample may be carry-over from other donors' samples.

The chain links TRBV5-1 to TRBJ1-5; D may be TRBD1 (5 bases). The CDR3 consists of 13 residues. V was shortened by 3 bases and J by 11 bases, with 15 bases between the two germline ends. Germline-derived CDR1 and CDR2 are SGHRS and YFSETQ. CDR3 bases: TGCGCCAGCAGCTCAGAAAGGGGTCCAACCCAGCATTTT. This codes for CASSSERGPTQHF.

The J gene is TRBJ2-7, the V gene TRBV5-7; 11 positions match TRBD2. TRBV5-7 is placed among ORFs of uncertain function. This CDR3 is 18 amino acids long. V was clipped by 3 bases and J by 2 bases; unmatched bases: 13. The CDR3 reads CASSSGTSGPIKTYEQYF. In DNA form, the CDR3 reads TGTGCCAGCAGCTCCGGGACTAGCGGTCCAATTAAAACCTACGAGCAGTACTTC.

The chain combines TRBV25-1 with TRBJ1-2; D remains unclear. The germline V gene has CDR1 MGHDK and CDR2 SYGVNS. CDR3 length: 15 amino acids. Trimming removed 2 bases from V and 4 bases from J, with 14 bases in between. This CDR3 is CASSELMGGVYGYTF. CDR3 nucleotide sequence: TGTGCCAGCAGTGAACTAATGGGAGGAGTCTATGGCTACACCTTC.

V and J are TRBV20-1 and TRBJ2-4; the D is unclear. The CDR3 covers 11 residues. Trimming removed 6 bases from V and 3 bases from J, with 6 bases in between. Germline CDR1 reads DFQATT; CDR2 reads SNEGSKA (reference sequence). The CDR3: CSASFKNIQYF. CDR3 nucleotide sequence: TGCAGTGCGAGCTTCAAAAACATTCAGTACTTC.

The chain uses TRBV29-1 and TRBJ2-2, with a possible D match to TRBD1 (5 bases). Germline V gene lookup returns CDR1 SQVTM and CDR2 ANQGSEA. The CDR3 is 12 residues long. The V and J ends lost 6 bases and 2 bases respectively, with 7 bases between them. The CDR3 is CSVDSNTGELFF. The CDR3, as DNA: TGCAGCGTCGACAGTAACACCGGGGAGCTGTTTTTT.

The chain recombines TRBV27 with TRBJ2-2; 7 positions match TRBD2. Per the germline V gene, CDR1 is MNHEY and CDR2 is SMNVEV (reference sequence). After removal of 5 bases from V and 6 bases from J, the junction contained 12 bases not matched to a gene. The CDR3 spans 16 residues. CDR3 nucleotides: TGTGCCAGCAGTCCCCGCGGGGGTAGTAATCCCGGGGAGCTGTTTTTT. This codes for CASSPRGGSNPGELFF.

This clone came up once. The J gene is TRBJ2-1, the V gene TRBV10-2; possibly TRBD2 for D (6 bases). CDR1 WSHSY and CDR2 SAAADI come from the germline V gene. CDR3 length: 15 amino acids. With 7 bases removed from V and 5 bases from J, the gap between germline ends came to 18 bases. The CDR3 DNA reads TGCGCCAGCACCGAAGTAAGCGGGCGTCACAATGAGCAGTTCTTC. This gives the protein CASTEVSGRHNEQFF.

The chain employs TRBV6-6 and TRBJ2-7; 7 bases match TRBD1. CDR3 size: 13 residues. J lost 5 bases, V lost 8 bases, and 9 bases had no gene match. Germline V gives CDR1 MNHNY, CDR2 SVGAGI (reference sequence). The CDR3 nucleotides read TGTGCCAGCGCATTCAGACAGGGTCACGAGCAGTACTTC. Its protein is CASAFRQGHEQYF.

This clone came up once. The rearrangement joins TRBV18 to TRBJ2-2; D unresolved. CDR1 is KGHSH, CDR2 LQKENI, per germline. The CDR3 extends over 14 amino acids. V lost 0 bases, J lost 5 bases, and 7 bases lay in between. CDR3 amino acids: CASSPPSRTGELFF. CDR3 bases: TGTGCCAGCTCACCACCATCGCGGACCGGGGAGCTGTTTTTT.

This chain uses TRBV5-1 with TRBJ2-7; D is undetermined. The length of the CDR3 is 17 residues. V shed 2 bases and J shed 3 bases, with 21 bases lying between them. Germline CDR1 SGHRS, CDR2 YFSETQ. For the CDR3, the DNA is TGCGCCAGCAGCTTTTTTTCGCATCACTCGTACCTCTACGAGCAGTACTTC. Protein: CASSFFSHHSYLYEQYF.

This chain links TRBV5-4 with TRBJ1-3; a weak D match, TRBD1 (6 bases). CDR3 length: 14 amino acids. With 4 bases removed from V and 3 bases from J, the gap between germline ends came to 11 bases. The germline gives CDR1 SGHNT, CDR2 YYREEE (reference sequence). CDR3 loop: CASSQKGGGNTIYF. CDR3 sequence (DNA): TGTGCCAGCAGCCAGAAAGGGGGTGGAAACACCATATATTTT.

The chain couples TRBV2 to TRBJ2-5; a weak D match, TRBD1 (5 bases). V shed 6 bases and J shed 4 bases, with 9 bases lying between them. Germline lookup yields CDR1 SNHLY and CDR2 FYNNEI. CDR3 length: 12 amino acids. The CDR3 DNA reads as TGTGCCAGCAGAGCTGGGGCAGAGACCCAGTACTTC. The encoded protein is CASRAGAETQYF.

The V and J genes are TRBV2 and TRBJ2-6; 10 nucleotides line up with TRBD2. With 4 bases clipped from V and 0 bases from J, the junction kept 6 bases outside the gene matches. The CDR3 runs 18 residues. Germline CDR1 SNHLY, CDR2 FYNNEI. CDR3 sequence reads: CASSVSGRLLSGANVLTF. In DNA, the CDR3 is TGTGCCAGCAGTGTTAGCGGGAGGCTACTCTCTGGGGCCAACGTCCTGACTTTC.

In its sample, this clone was seen once. The chain has TRBV5-4 and TRBJ2-7; TRBD2 matches 7 bases. The CDR3 extends over 14 amino acids. With 2 bases clipped from V and 2 bases from J, the junction kept 4 bases outside the gene matches. In germline, CDR1 is SGHNT, CDR2 YYREEE (reference sequence). The CDR3 is CASSLSAGAYEQYF. CDR3 sequence (DNA): TGTGCCAGCAGCTTAAGTGCGGGAGCCTACGAGCAGTACTTC.

This chain's CDR3 is CATVRDRGETQYF. CDR3 nucleotides: TGTGCCACCGTACGGGACAGGGGAGAGACCCAGTACTTC. This chain connects TRBV10-3 to TRBJ2-5; 10 bases fit TRBD1. The V gene's germline CDR1 is ENHRY and CDR2 SYGVKD. The J segment lost 4 bases and the V segment lost 10 bases, leaving 6 bases of the junction unmatched. The CDR3 contains 13 residues.

The rearrangement uses TRBV4-1 and TRBJ1-2; D is possibly TRBD1 (5 bases). Germline-derived CDR1 and CDR2 are MGHRA and YSYEKL. The CDR3 extends over 13 amino acids. V gave up 0 bases and J gave up 8 bases, with 10 bases separating them. CDR3 DNA sequence: TGCGCCAGCAGCCAAGATGGGGCCAAAGGCTACACCTTC. Its protein product is CASSQDGAKGYTF.

The chain has TRBV6-1 and TRBJ2-1; 8 positions agree with TRBD2. The V gene's germline CDR1 is MNHNS and CDR2 SASEGT. The V segment lost 5 bases and the J segment 0 bases; nucleotides outside the gene matches: 0. This CDR3 is built from 14 residues. CDR3 bases: TGTGCCAGCAGTCGGGGGGGCTCCTACAATGAGCAGTTCTTC. This sequence encodes CASSRGGSYNEQFF.

J is TRBJ2-1 and V is TRBV4-1, with TRBD2 matching 11 bases. CDR1 MGHRA and CDR2 YSYEKL come from the germline V gene. The CDR3 has 15 residues. Germline trimming cut 3 bases from V and 4 bases from J; bases unmatched to any gene: 2. The CDR3 DNA is TGCGCCAGCAGCCAGGGACTAGCGGTTTACAATGAGCAGTTCTTC. Translating it yields CASSQGLAVYNEQFF.

The rearrangement joins TRBV5-1 to TRBJ2-3; D possibly corresponds to TRBD2 (5 bases). The length of the CDR3 is 17 residues. Germline V CDR1 and CDR2: SGHRS, YFSETQ. The V end was cut by 3 bases, the J end by 0 bases, with 17 bases between. The CDR3 DNA follows: TGCGCCAGCAGCTCTCGCCCCCCCGGGGATAGCACAGATACGCAGTATTTT. It encodes CASSSRPPGDSTDTQYF.

This clone was seen a handful of times. This rearrangement joins TRBV29-1 to TRBJ1-4, with D possibly being TRBD1 (5 bases). With 4 bases removed from V and 6 bases from J, the gap between germline ends came to 9 bases. The CDR3 length is 12 residues. The germline gives CDR1 SQVTM, CDR2 ANQGSEA. The CDR3 DNA sequence: TGCAGCGTTGGGGGAGGGGATGAAAAACTGTTTTTT. Translating it yields CSVGGGDEKLFF.